This is a list of T cell receptor beta chains from one sample in a study of blood T cell repertoires in COVID-19. Sequencing was performed with immunoSEQ multiplex PCR; in TCRdb, only in-frame clones are kept and a portion is missing. The table includes over 200,000 clones, 88% detected once. Sequencing input: peripheral blood. The receptors were sampled from a woman aged 60 to 75 with acute or convalescent COVID-19. Each CDR3 is given without its conserved first and last residue. Each record gives: V gene, J gene, CDR3 protein.

TRBV28,TRBJ1-2,ASSFAGIRTGYT
TRBV6-1,TRBJ2-7,ASSEVEGAAYEQY
TRBV7-2,TRBJ2-5,ASSRQGRIQETQY
TRBV5-4,TRBJ2-1,ASSLGGLVPYNEQF
TRBV19,TRBJ1-6,ASRGQGQYNSPLH
TRBV18,TRBJ2-7,ASSAGQDTYEQY
TRBV27,TRBJ2-3,ASSLWGRTSGSTDTQY
TRBV14,TRBJ2-7,ASSPSGGARGSEQY
TRBV19,TRBJ1-2,ASSIDGTAGYT
TRBV29-1,TRBJ2-1,SVEGTGKGYNEQF
TRBV6-5,TRBJ1-2,ASSDRGAVYGYT
TRBV28,TRBJ1-3,ASSLGDRADTIY
TRBV18,TRBJ2-5,ASSPPSAQETQY
TRBV6-2/TRBV6-3,TRBJ2-5,ASSYSSSGSRETQY
TRBV28,TRBJ2-3,ASSLFSREGLGKDTQY
TRBV6-5,TRBJ1-3,ASSFRGAWTGNTIY
TRBV4-2,TRBJ1-2,ASSQDRVGYT
TRBV19,TRBJ1-3,ASSISGRSGNTIY
TRBV6-5,TRBJ1-5,ASSSGEVSNQPQH
TRBV4-1,TRBJ2-3,ASSQDRGGDTDTQY
TRBV7-8,TRBJ1-1,ASSLSKGRTGTGGRNTEAF
TRBV6-2/TRBV6-3,TRBJ2-1,ASSQQGYEQF
TRBV3-1/TRBV3-2,TRBJ2-7,ASSQAGGNYEQY
TRBV5-1,TRBJ1-4,ASSLGQGNEKLF
TRBV15,TRBJ2-1,ATSPGVAYNEQF
TRBV27,TRBJ1-1,ASSPWANTEAF
TRBV24-1,TRBJ2-7,ATSGPRLGQSYYEQY
TRBV28,TRBJ2-7,ASTPAQGVEAQY
TRBV5-4,TRBJ2-3,ASSLGLATDTQY
TRBV13,TRBJ2-5,ASSLGPDGGSRGTQY
TRBV30,TRBJ2-1,AWSSRLSQREYNEQF
TRBV27,TRBJ1-5,ASRRQGGNQPQH
TRBV9,TRBJ1-4,ASSVGPFGQGFKKLF
TRBV5-1,TRBJ1-2,ASSLTDSLYGYT
TRBV6-4,TRBJ2-1,ASSDRGLAGNNEQF
TRBV3-1/TRBV3-2,TRBJ2-6,ASSQEAGANVLT
TRBV19,TRBJ1-2,ASSMVGVHYGYT
TRBV6-1,TRBJ1-2,ASSEAPTVRNGYT
TRBV6-6,TRBJ2-3,ASSTSGGAGTQY
TRBV5-1,TRBJ1-1,ASSLAEGRGAEAF
TRBV2,TRBJ1-5,ASSENQGPGQPQH
TRBV7-2,TRBJ1-2,ASSSGTGGARGYT
TRBV30,TRBJ1-6,ASQGKLSSPLH
TRBV12-5,TRBJ2-2,ASGLLGWLADTGELF
TRBV6-1,TRBJ2-3,ASSEIRGVITDTQY
TRBV15,TRBJ2-1,ATSREGQVDNEQF
TRBV7-2,TRBJ2-2,ASSPRTGGTGELF
TRBV7-8,TRBJ2-7,ASSPRVLDEQY
TRBV10-3,TRBJ1-4,AISELPGPSEKLF
TRBV25-1,TRBJ2-5,ATSTAGSQETQY
TRBV30,TRBJ2-5,AWSGGRGETQY
TRBV5-5,TRBJ2-2,ASSPTTGWNGELF
TRBV3-1/TRBV3-2,TRBJ2-1,ASSQIQRLNEQF
TRBV19,TRBJ1-6,ASGGGETNSPLH
TRBV7-9,TRBJ2-7,ASSSGTGTQY
TRBV13,TRBJ2-7,ASSLLGAALYEQY
TRBV30,TRBJ2-2,AWGLAGGPKSRGVGELF